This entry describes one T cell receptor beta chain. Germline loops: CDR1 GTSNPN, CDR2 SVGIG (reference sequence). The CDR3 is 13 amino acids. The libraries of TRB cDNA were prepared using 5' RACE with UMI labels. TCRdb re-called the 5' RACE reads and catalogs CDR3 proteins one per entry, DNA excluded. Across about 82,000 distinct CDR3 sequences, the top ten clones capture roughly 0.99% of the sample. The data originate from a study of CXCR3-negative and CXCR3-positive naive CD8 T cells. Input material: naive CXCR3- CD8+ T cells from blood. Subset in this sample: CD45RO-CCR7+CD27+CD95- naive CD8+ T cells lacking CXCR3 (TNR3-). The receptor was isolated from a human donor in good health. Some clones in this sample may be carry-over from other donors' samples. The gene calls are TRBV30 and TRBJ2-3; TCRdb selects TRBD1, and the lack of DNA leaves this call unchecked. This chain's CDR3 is CAWSVLPGDTQYF.